These T cell receptor beta chains were read from a single sample in a study of primary melanoma T cells and metastatic recurrence. Some clones are missing from TCRdb's copy, which holds only in-frame ones; the method was immunoSEQ multiplex PCR. Among about 2,100 clones listed, roughly 70% were seen once. Sequencing used melanoma tumor tissue. All receptors come from a human donor with melanoma. Both conserved end residues are part of each CDR3. A D gene is named only where the DNA matches it firmly. Clone size appears in some rows only: once, few, many, or a class for an expanded clone.

clone size,J gene,V gene,D gene,CDR3 DNA,CDR3 protein
-,TRBJ2-4,TRBV4-1,TRBD2,TGCACCAGCGGCAATAACATTCTAGCGGGAGTCTGTTTAGCCAAAAACATTCAGTACTTC,CTSGNNILAGVCLAKNIQYF
few,TRBJ2-1,TRBV11-3,TRBD2,TGTGCCAGCAGCTTAGTGGCACTACTAGCGGGAGACAACAATGAGCAGTTCTTC,CASSLVALLAGDNNEQFF
-,TRBJ2-2,TRBV11-3,TRBD2,TGTGCCAGCGGTTTCGCGGGAGGGAACATCGGGGAGCTGTTTTTT,CASGFAGGNIGELFF
once,TRBJ2-7,TRBV6-8,TRBD1,TGTGCCAGCAGTCCAGGGACAGGGCGGTACGAGCAGTACTTC,CASSPGTGRYEQYF
-,TRBJ1-2,TRBV30,-,TGTGCCTGGAGTCGGACGGAGAACTATGGCTACACCTTC,CAWSRTENYGYTF
-,TRBJ2-3,TRBV11-3,TRBD2,TGTGCCAGCAGCTTGGAGAGACTAGCGGCCGATACGCAGTATTTT,CASSLERLAADTQYF
-,TRBJ2-7,TRBV6-8,-,TGTGCCAGCAGGAACCCGGGACATTCCTACGAGCAGTACTTC,CASRNPGHSYEQYF
-,TRBJ2-1,TRBV6-8,TRBD2,TGTGCCAGCAGTTACTCAGCGGGAGGGTCCTACAATGAGCAGTTCTTC,CASSYSAGGSYNEQFF
-,TRBJ2-7,TRBV7-8,-,TGTGCCAGCAGCACCCTGGGGGCGGGAGAGCAGTACTTC,CASSTLGAGEQYF
-,TRBJ2-3,TRBV7-1,-,TGTGCCAGCAGCTTTAGCGGTCCCACAGATACGCAGTATTTT,CASSFSGPTDTQYF
-,TRBJ2-7,TRBV6-8,-,TGTGCCAGCAGTGCAGGGTCGTACGAGCAGTACTTC,CASSAGSYEQYF
-,TRBJ1-3,TRBV18,TRBD1,TGTGCCAGCTCCCCCCAGTCTGACAGGGGGCTTGGAAACACCATATATTTT,CASSPQSDRGLGNTIYF
-,TRBJ1-1,TRBV23-1,-,TGCGCCAGCAGCCACGGGCCGAACACTGAAGCTTTCTTT,CASSHGPNTEAFF
-,TRBJ2-1,TRBV19,TRBD2,TGTGCCAGTAGTCGCGTTAGCGGGGGGGACTCCTACAATGAGCAATTCTTC,CASSRVSGGDSYNEQFF
-,TRBJ2-4,TRBV10-3,-,TGTGCCATCAGTGAGTCCGGGATCGATTTGGGCATTCAGTACTTC,CAISESGIDLGIQYF
once,TRBJ2-7,TRBV6-8,-,TGTGCCAGCAGTTACTTACCAGTGCGGTATCCCTACGAGCAGTACTTC,CASSYLPVRYPYEQYF
-,TRBJ1-5,TRBV6-8,TRBD1,TGTGCCAGCAGTTACCCAGGGGGCGCTTGGAATCAGCCCCAGCATTTT,CASSYPGGAWNQPQHF
once,TRBJ2-3,TRBV6-8,-,TGTGCCAGCAGTTACCCACTGGAGGATACGCAGTATTTT,CASSYPLEDTQYF
-,TRBJ2-5,TRBV11-3,-,TGTGCCAGCAGCTTAGAGTGGTCAGATAAAGAGACCCAGTACTTC,CASSLEWSDKETQYF
-,TRBJ2-7,TRBV9,-,TGTGCCAGCAGCCCCTTAACCTACGAGCAGTACTTC,CASSPLTYEQYF
once,TRBJ2-3,TRBV7-6,TRBD2,TGTGCCAGCAACCGGGGGCAGCGGGAGACAGATACGCAGTATTTT,CASNRGQRETDTQYF
-,TRBJ2-7,TRBV11-3,-,TGTGCCAGCAGCCCCGGACACCTCTCCTACGAGCAGTACTTC,CASSPGHLSYEQYF
once,TRBJ2-4,TRBV30,-,TGTGCCTGGAGTGGCAGGGGACGGGGCATTCAGTACTTC,CAWSGRGRGIQYF
few,TRBJ1-3,TRBV11-3,-,TGTGCCAGCAGCTTATATCCGGGGGCGGCCGGAAACACCATATATTTT,CASSLYPGAAGNTIYF
-,TRBJ1-1,TRBV19,-,TGTGCCAGTAGCCCTGATGGGGGGCGAGGTGAAGCTTTCTTT,CASSPDGGRGEAFF
-,TRBJ1-1,TRBV7-4,-,TGTGCCAGCAGCTCTTACATGAACACTGAAGCTTTCTTT,CASSSYMNTEAFF
-,TRBJ1-1,TRBV6-8,-,TGTGCCAGCAGTCACGGGACGGCTAACACTGAAGCTTTCTTT,CASSHGTANTEAFF
few,TRBJ2-3,TRBV6-8,TRBD1,TGTGCCAGCAGCAACAGGGACAGGGGCACAGATACGCAGTATTTT,CASSNRDRGTDTQYF
-,TRBJ1-5,TRBV11-3,TRBD1,TGTGCCAGCAGCCGAATCTGTGGGCTCCGGACAGGTTACAATCAGCCCCAGCATTTT,CASSRICGLRTGYNQPQHF
-,TRBJ2-7,TRBV19,-,TGTGCCAGTAGTATGGGGGTCCACGAGCAGTACTTC,CASSMGVHEQYF
-,TRBJ2-7,TRBV28,-,TGTGCCAGCAGTGGCGGTTCGGGGGTCAACGAGCAGTACTTC,CASSGGSGVNEQYF
hyperexpanded,TRBJ2-7,TRBV29-1,-,TGCAGCGTTGAGGGTCGGGCCCTATCCTACGAGCAGTACTTC,CSVEGRALSYEQYF
-,TRBJ1-1,TRBV18,-,TGTGCCAGCTCACCATCCCAGTACGCCCCCCCTGAAGCTTTCTTT,CASSPSQYAPPEAFF
once,TRBJ1-2,TRBV6-8,-,TGTGCCAGCAGTTACTACCCTACCGGGGGCTACACCTTC,CASSYYPTGGYTF
few,TRBJ2-5,TRBV28,TRBD2,TGTGCCAGCAGTTTATGGGCGGGGGGAACGGAAGAGACCCAGTACTTC,CASSLWAGGTEETQYF
-,TRBJ1-1,TRBV11-3,TRBD1,TGTGCCAGCAGCCTACAGGGGTTCGGGAACACTGAAGCTTTCTTT,CASSLQGFGNTEAFF
-,TRBJ2-5,TRBV6-8,-,TGTGCCAGCAGTTACTCGACTCGACAAGAGACCCAGTACTTC,CASSYSTRQETQYF
-,TRBJ2-7,TRBV6-8,-,TGTGCCACCCCATCGAGCTCCTACGAGCAGTACTTC,CATPSSSYEQYF
-,TRBJ1-2,TRBV14,-,TGTGCCAGCAGCCAAGATGGCCGGGAATGGCACTATGGCTACACCTTC,CASSQDGREWHYGYTF